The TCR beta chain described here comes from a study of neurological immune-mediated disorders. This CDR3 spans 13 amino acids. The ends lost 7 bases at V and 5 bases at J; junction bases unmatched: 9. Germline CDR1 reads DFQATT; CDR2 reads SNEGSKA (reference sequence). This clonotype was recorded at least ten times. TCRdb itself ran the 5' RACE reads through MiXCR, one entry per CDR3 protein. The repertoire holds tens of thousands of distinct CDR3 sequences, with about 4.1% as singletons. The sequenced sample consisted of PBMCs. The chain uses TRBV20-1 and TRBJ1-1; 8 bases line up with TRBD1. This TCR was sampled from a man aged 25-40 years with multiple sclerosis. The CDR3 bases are TGCAGTGTTAGCCAGGGGGCTGTTACTGAAGCTTTCTTT. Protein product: CSVSQGAVTEAFF.